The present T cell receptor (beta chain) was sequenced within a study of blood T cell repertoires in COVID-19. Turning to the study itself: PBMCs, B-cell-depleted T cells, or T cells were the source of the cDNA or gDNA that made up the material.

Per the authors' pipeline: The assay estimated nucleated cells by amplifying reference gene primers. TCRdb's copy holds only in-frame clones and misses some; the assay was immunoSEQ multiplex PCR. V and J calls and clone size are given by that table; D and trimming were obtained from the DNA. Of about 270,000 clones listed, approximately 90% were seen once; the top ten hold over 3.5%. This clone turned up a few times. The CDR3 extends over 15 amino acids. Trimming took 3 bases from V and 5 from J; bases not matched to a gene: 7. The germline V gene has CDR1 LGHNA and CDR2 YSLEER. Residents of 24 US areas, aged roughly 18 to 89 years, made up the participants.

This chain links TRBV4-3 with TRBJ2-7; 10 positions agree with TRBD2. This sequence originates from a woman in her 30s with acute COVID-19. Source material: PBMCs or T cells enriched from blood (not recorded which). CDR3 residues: CASSQGAGGLNEQYF. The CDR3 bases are TGCGCCAGCAGCCAGGGAGCGGGAGGGCTGAACGAGCAGTACTTC.